Below, 9 T cell receptor beta chains from the same sample are listed, as sequenced in a study of T cell responses to AZD1222 COVID-19 vaccine. Clones were sequenced by immunoSEQ multiplex PCR, and TCRdb holds only the in-frame ones, with some missing. This sample has hundreds of thousands of clones, with under 95% found just once. Sequenced material: peripheral blood, taken on day 0 of MenACWY control vaccination. These receptors all stem from an adult in good health.

This chain uses TRBV5-1 with TRBJ1-1; 9 bases line up with TRBD1. Germline CDR1 and CDR2: SGHRS and YFSETQ. Trimming cost V 3 bases and J 5 bases; bases outside gene matches: 8. The CDR3 has 15 amino acids. CDR3 region: CASSSPGTGITEAFF. The CDR3 DNA follows: TGCGCCAGCAGCTCCCCCGGGACAGGGATAACTGAAGCTTTCTTT.

This chain uses TRBV5-5 with TRBJ1-2; D is unresolved. CDR1 and CDR2 (germline): SGHKS, YYEKEE (reference sequence). CDR3 length equals 15 residues. Trimming stripped 2 bases from V and 8 bases from J, with 19 bases between. CDR3 sequence reads: CASSFRIEASEGYTF. CDR3 in DNA: TGTGCCAGCAGCTTTAGGATCGAGGCGAGCGAGGGCTACACCTTC.

V is TRBV28 and J is TRBJ1-3; D gene uncertain. The V gene's germline CDR1 is MDHEN and CDR2 SYDVKM. The V and J ends lost 5 bases and 0 bases respectively, with 11 bases between them. CDR3 size: 15 residues. This chain's CDR3 is CASSEDLRSGNTIYF. CDR3 DNA: TGTGCCAGCAGTGAAGACTTACGCTCTGGAAACACCATATATTTT.

J is TRBJ1-4 and V is TRBV7-9, with 7 bases lining up with TRBD1. Germline CDR1 and CDR2: SEHNR and FQNEAQ (reference sequence). Losses at the gene ends were 3 bases for V and 2 bases for J; bases not matched to a gene: 3. The CDR3 sequence is 15 residues long. CDR3 DNA: TGTGCCAGCAGCTTCACAGGGGTTACTAATGAAAAACTGTTTTTT. Encoded protein: CASSFTGVTNEKLFF.

This chain joins TRBV19 and TRBJ1-6; D might be TRBD1 (6 bases). The germline V gene encodes CDR1 LNHDA and CDR2 SQIVND (reference sequence). The V gene lost 10 bases and the J gene lost 0 bases, with 13 bases spanning the gap. This CDR3 spans 15 amino acids. CDR3 DNA sequence: TGTGCCACCCGGGGGCCTAGCTCCTATAATTCACCCCTCCACTTT. This translates into CATRGPSSYNSPLHF.

This clone showed up just once. This chain connects TRBV12-3 or TRBV12-4 to TRBJ1-2; 9 positions match TRBD1. The CDR3 spans 13 residues. The ends lost 6 bases at V and 7 bases at J; junction bases unmatched: 6. This chain's CDR3 is CASSLQGAVGYTF. CDR3 nucleotides: TGTGCCAGCAGCCTACAGGGGGCGGTTGGCTACACCTTC.

V usage is TRBV3-1 (or the pseudogene TRBV3-2) and J usage is TRBJ1-2, with D unclear. The CDR3 is made up of 13 amino acids. V was trimmed by 5 bases and J by 4 bases, leaving 11 bases between them. Germline CDR1 reads LGHDT; CDR2 reads YNNKEL (reference sequence). Written as DNA, the CDR3 is TGTGCCAGCAGCGAATTGAGTACCTATGGCTACACCTTC. It translates to CASSELSTYGYTF.

In the case of this clone: Other DNA sequences from this sample encode an identical CDR3 as well. The chain employs TRBV18 and TRBJ1-1, with D unclear. The CDR3 has 13 residues. Germline V CDR1 and CDR2: KGHSH, LQKENI. Trimming cost V 2 bases and J 2 bases, with 6 bases left between them. For the CDR3, the DNA is TGTGCCAGCTCACCAGGAGTAAACACTGAAGCTTTCTTT. This codes for CASSPGVNTEAFF.

The J gene is TRBJ2-5, the V gene TRBV2; 12 bases fit TRBD2. The germline CDR1 and CDR2 sequences are SNHLY and FYNNEI. The CDR3 loop spans 14 amino acids. Trimming cost V 8 bases and J 3 bases; bases outside gene matches: 4. The DNA for the CDR3 is TGTGCCAGCGGAGGACTAGCGGGGAAAGAGACCCAGTACTTC. Its translation: CASGGLAGKETQYF.